This record looks at one TCR beta chain sequence and its context. The CDR3 totals 13 residues. V gave up 2 bases and J gave up 3 bases, with 9 bases separating them. Germline V gene data show CDR1 as SQVTM and CDR2 as ANQGSEA. The record originates from a study of response to subunit inactivated influenza vaccine. TCRdb redid the calling of the RT-PCR reads with MiXCR, one entry per CDR3 protein. The table records about 570,000 distinct CDR3 sequences, around 11% of them present only once. A further study also used this sample, focusing on T cells expressing NK-cell markers. That investigation notes: 5'RACE template switching with UMIs produced the TCR beta cDNA. In several experiments, an anti-gamma-delta TCR antibody restricted sorting to alpha-beta TCR T cells. Expanded clones of NKG2C+ T cells had an unclear HCMV specificity.

The chain combines TRBV29-1 with TRBJ2-3, with D perhaps matching TRBD1 (6 bases). The origin of this receptor is a man between 50 and 59 years old who received an inactivated influenza vaccine. Sequencing was performed on PBMCs from blood, taken on the day of vaccination. DNA for the CDR3: TGCAGCGTTGAAATGGGGGCGACAGATACGCAGTATTTT. Translating it yields CSVEMGATDTQYF.